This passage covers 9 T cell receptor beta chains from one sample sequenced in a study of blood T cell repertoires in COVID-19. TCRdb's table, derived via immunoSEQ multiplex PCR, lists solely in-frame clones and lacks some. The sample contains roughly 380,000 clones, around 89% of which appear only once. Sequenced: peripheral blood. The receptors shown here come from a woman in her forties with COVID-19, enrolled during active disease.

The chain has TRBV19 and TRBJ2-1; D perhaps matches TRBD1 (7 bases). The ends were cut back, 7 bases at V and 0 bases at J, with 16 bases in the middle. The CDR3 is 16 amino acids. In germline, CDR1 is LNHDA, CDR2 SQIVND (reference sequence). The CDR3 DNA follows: TGTGCCAGTACCACCCCAGGGGGGAGCTCCTACAATGAGCAGTTCTTC. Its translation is CASTTPGGSSYNEQFF.

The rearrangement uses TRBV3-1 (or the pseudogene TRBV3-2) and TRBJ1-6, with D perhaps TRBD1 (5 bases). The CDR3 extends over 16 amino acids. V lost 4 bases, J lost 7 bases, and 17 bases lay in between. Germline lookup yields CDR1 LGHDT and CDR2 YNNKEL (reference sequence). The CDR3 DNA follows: TGTGCCAGCAGCCCGCAGGGTGCGGTTTTGAATTCACCCCTCCACTTT. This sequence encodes CASSPQGAVLNSPLHF.

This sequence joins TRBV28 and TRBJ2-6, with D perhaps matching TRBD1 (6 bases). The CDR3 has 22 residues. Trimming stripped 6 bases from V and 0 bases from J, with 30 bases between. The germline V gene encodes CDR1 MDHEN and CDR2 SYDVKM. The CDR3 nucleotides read TGTGCCAGCAGATCACCCAGCCGGGGCTCGAGGGGGTCCAGCTCTGGGGCCAACGTCCTGACTTTC. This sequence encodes CASRSPSRGSRGSSSGANVLTF. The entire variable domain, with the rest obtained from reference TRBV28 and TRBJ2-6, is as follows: DVKVTQSSRYLVKRTGEKVFLECVQDMDHENMFWYRQDPGLGLRLIYFSYDVKMKEKGDIPEGYSVSREKKERFSLILESASTNQTSMYLCASRSPSRGSRGSSSGANVLTFGAGSRLTVL.

The CDR3 is CASMGGANYGYTF. CDR3 bases: TGTGCCAGCATGGGTGGAGCAAACTATGGCTACACCTTC. This chain joins TRBV5-4 and TRBJ1-2; D ambiguous. The CDR3 length is 13 residues. Trimming removed 6 bases from V and 2 bases from J, with 11 bases in between. Germline CDR1 and CDR2: SGHNT and YYREEE (reference sequence).

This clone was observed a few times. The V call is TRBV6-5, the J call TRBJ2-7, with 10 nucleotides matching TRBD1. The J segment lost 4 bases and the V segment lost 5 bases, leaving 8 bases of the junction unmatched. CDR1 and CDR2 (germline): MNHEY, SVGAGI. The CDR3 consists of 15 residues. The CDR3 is CASSTTGTGDYEQYF. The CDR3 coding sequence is TGTGCCAGCAGTACAACCGGGACAGGGGATTACGAGCAGTACTTC.

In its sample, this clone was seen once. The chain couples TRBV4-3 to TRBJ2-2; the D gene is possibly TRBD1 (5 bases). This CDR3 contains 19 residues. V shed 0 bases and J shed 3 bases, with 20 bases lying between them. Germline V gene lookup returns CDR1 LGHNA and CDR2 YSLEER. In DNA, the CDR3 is TGCGCCAGCAGCCAAGATGGGGCTCCTCCTCAGGGTTACACCGGGGAGCTGTTTTTT. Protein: CASSQDGAPPQGYTGELFF.

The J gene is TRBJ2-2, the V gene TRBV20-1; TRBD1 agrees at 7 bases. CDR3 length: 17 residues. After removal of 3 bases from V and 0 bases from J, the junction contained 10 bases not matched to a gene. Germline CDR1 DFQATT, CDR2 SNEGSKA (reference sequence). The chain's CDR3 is CSASPLDRATNTGELFF. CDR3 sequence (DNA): TGCAGTGCTAGTCCCCTCGACAGGGCTACGAACACCGGGGAGCTGTTTTTT.

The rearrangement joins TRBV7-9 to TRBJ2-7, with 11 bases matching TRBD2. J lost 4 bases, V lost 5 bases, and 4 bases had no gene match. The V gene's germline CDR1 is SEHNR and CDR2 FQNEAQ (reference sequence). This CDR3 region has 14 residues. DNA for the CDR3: TGTGCCAGCAGCCCTAGCGGGGGGAAGTACGAGCAGTACTTC. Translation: CASSPSGGKYEQYF.

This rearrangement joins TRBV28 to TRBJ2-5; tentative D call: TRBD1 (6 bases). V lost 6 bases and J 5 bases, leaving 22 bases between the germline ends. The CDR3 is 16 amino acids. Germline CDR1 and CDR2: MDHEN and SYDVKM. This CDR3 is CASSPVGGAWAETQYF. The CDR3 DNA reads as TGTGCCAGCAGCCCGGTTGGGGGCGCGTGGGCCGAGACCCAGTACTTC.